This TCR beta chain came from a study of PD-L1 blockade in urothelial cancer. Study summary: Men with urothelial cancer arising in the bladder made up about 90% of the roughly 29 patients. Blood was evaluated 3 weeks (second dose) and 6 weeks after therapy began. Blood yielded a median of around 150,000 T cells per sample. The study, taken as a whole, reports: Durable benefit was linked to greater 3-week expansion of tumor-associated blood clones.

About this clone: Its antigen is not identified.

Only in-frame clones appear in the TCRdb table, and some are missing; sequencing was by immunoSEQ multiplex PCR. Of tens of thousands of clones detected, 86% appear once; the ten largest clones hold under 3%. V dropped 1 base and J dropped 5 bases, with 11 bases sitting between them. The CDR3 consists of 14 residues. Germline V gene data show CDR1 as LGHNA and CDR2 as YNFKEQ. This rearrangement joins TRBV4-2 to TRBJ1-2; D gene ambiguous. The sequence was obtained from a man aged 45-60 years with urothelial cancer. The sample in question was PBMCs, obtained around atezolizumab (anti-PD-L1) treatment. CDR3 bases: TGTGCCAGCAGCCAAGGCCTGGAGGGTTATGGCTACACCTTC. The encoded protein is CASSQGLEGYGYTF.